The T cell receptor (beta chain) described here comes from a study of blood T cell repertoires in COVID-19. Study summary: From the United States, Italy and Spain came samples of acute and convalescent COVID-19.

Participants were aged about 18 to 100 years from roughly 25 US areas. Clinical history as reported by participants underpinned cohort assignment. The CDR3 runs 14 residues. V was clipped by 7 bases and J by 0 bases, with 9 bases between them. Germline CDR1 SEHNR, CDR2 FQNEAQ (reference sequence). Original processing notes: Reference gene primers were amplified, and this amplification served to estimate nucleated cell counts. Produced via immunoSEQ multiplex PCR; TCRdb's table is partial and in-frame only. That table gives V, J and clone size, and the DNA gave D and trimming. The sample includes some 200,000 clones, around 90% seen only once; the top ten take approximately 2.7%.

This chain connects TRBV7-9 to TRBJ1-4, with D perhaps TRBD1 (5 bases). The sequence came from a woman aged 25 to 39 who had recovered from COVID-19. The sample comprised PBMCs or T cells enriched from blood (not recorded which). CDR3 protein: CASTQGSTNEKLFF. In DNA form, the CDR3 reads TGTGCCAGCACCCAGGGTTCAACTAATGAAAAACTGTTTTTT.